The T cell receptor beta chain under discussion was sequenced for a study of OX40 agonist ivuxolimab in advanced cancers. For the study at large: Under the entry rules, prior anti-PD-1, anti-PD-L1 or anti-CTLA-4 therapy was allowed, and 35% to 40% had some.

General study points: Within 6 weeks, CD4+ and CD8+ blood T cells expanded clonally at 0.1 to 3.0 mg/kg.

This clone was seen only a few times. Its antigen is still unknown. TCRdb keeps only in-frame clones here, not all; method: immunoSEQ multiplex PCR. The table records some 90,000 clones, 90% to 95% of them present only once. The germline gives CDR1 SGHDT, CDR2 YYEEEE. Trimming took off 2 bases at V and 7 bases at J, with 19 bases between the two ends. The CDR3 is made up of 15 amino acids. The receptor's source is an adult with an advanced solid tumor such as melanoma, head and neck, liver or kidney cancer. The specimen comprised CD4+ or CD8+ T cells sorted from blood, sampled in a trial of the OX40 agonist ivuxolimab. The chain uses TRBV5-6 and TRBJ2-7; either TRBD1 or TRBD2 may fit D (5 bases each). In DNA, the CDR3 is TGTGCCAGCAGCTTCGTCGGGACGGCATGGGAGGAGCAGTACTTC. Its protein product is CASSFVGTAWEEQYF.